A single sample gave rise to the 7 T cell receptor beta chains below, sequenced in a study of cytomegalovirus exposure and HLA in healthy donors. Some clones are missing from TCRdb's copy, which holds only in-frame ones; the method was immunoSEQ multiplex PCR. The top ten hold 1.2% of the sample, which has around 60,000 clones, almost 97% seen once. Sequencing was done on a sample of PBMCs. All receptors derive from a woman younger than 30 in good health and CMV-seronegative.

The DNA of the CDR3 is TGCGCCAGCAGCCAAGTTCCCCAGAACCAAGAGACCCAGTACTTC. Translation: CASSQVPQNQETQYF. V is TRBV4-3 and J is TRBJ2-5; no reliable D call. Trimming cost V 1 base and J 0 bases, with 9 bases left between them. Germline V lookup: CDR1 LGHNA, CDR2 YSLEER. The CDR3 has 15 amino acids.

The genes are TRBV11-2 and TRBJ2-1, with D tentatively TRBD2 (6 bases). The CDR3 has 15 residues. CDR1 and CDR2 from the germline V gene are SGHAT and FQNNGV. Trimming removed 5 bases at V and 13 bases at J, with 24 bases between. CDR3 coding DNA: TGTGCCAGCAGCCCGGCGGGGCCGGGTGGCCGTCTTCAGTTCTTC. Translated, it gives CASSPAGPGGRLQFF.

The V call is TRBV27, the J call TRBJ2-7; 9 bases fit TRBD1. Germline V gene lookup returns CDR1 MNHEY and CDR2 SMNVEV (reference sequence). Germline trimming cut 1 base from V and 3 bases from J; bases unmatched to any gene: 7. The CDR3 contains 16 residues. The CDR3 protein is CASSLFGGQGYYEQYF. In DNA form, the CDR3 reads TGTGCCAGCAGTTTATTCGGGGGACAGGGTTACTACGAGCAGTACTTC.

The chain is built from TRBV19 and TRBJ2-5, with D possibly being TRBD1 (5 bases). The CDR3 contains 13 residues. The V gene's germline CDR1 is LNHDA and CDR2 SQIVND (reference sequence). The V gene lost 6 bases and the J gene lost 0 bases, with 8 bases spanning the gap. The CDR3 region has the DNA TGTGCCAGTAGCAGGACACACCAAGAGACCCAGTACTTC. Protein: CASSRTHQETQYF. Drawing the rest from reference TRBV19 and TRBJ2-5, the complete variable domain is DGGITQSPKYLFRKEGQNVTLSCEQNLNHDAMYWYRQDPGQGLRLIYYSQIVNDFQKGDIAEGYSVSREKKESFPLTVTSAQKNPTAFYLCASSRTHQETQYFGPGTRLLVL.

The chain recombines TRBV27 with TRBJ1-3, with TRBD1 matching 7 bases. The CDR3 sequence is 16 residues long. The germline CDR1 and CDR2 sequences are MNHEY and SMNVEV (reference sequence). V shed 4 bases and J 0 bases; nucleotides not matched to a gene: 6. CDR3 amino acids: CASSWTGPSSGNTIYF. As DNA, the CDR3 is TGTGCCAGCAGTTGGACAGGTCCGAGCTCTGGAAACACCATATATTTT.

The CDR3 DNA is TGTGCCAGTAGCCCAGGGACAGGGGACGCCCTTAGGAGCTACACCTTC. The encoded protein is CASSPGTGDALRSYTF. This chain joins TRBV19 and TRBJ1-2; TRBD1 agrees at 10 bases. The CDR3 totals 16 residues. J gave up 9 bases and V 6 bases, and 16 bases lay outside the gene matches. Per germline, CDR1 LNHDA and CDR2 SQIVND (reference sequence).

The V and J genes are TRBV28 and TRBJ1-1; 8 nucleotides agree with TRBD1. The CDR3 spans 12 residues. Trimming removed 7 bases from V and 5 bases from J; junction bases left unmatched: 3. Per germline, CDR1 MDHEN and CDR2 SYDVKM. This CDR3 is CASTTGGTEAFF. The CDR3 DNA reads TGTGCCAGCACCACAGGGGGTACTGAAGCTTTCTTT.